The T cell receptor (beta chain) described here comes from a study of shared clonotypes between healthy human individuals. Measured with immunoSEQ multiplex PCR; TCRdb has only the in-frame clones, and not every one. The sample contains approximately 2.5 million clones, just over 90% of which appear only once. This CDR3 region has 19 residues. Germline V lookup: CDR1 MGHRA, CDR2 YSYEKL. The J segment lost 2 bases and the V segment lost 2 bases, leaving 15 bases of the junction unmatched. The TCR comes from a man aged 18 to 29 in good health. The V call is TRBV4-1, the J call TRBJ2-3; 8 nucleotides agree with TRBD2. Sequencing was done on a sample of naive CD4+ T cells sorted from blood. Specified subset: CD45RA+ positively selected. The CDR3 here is CASSQKSLSGGPNTDTQYF. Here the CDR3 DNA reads TGCGCCAGCAGCCAAAAGTCTTTGAGCGGGGGTCCAAACACAGATACGCAGTATTTT.